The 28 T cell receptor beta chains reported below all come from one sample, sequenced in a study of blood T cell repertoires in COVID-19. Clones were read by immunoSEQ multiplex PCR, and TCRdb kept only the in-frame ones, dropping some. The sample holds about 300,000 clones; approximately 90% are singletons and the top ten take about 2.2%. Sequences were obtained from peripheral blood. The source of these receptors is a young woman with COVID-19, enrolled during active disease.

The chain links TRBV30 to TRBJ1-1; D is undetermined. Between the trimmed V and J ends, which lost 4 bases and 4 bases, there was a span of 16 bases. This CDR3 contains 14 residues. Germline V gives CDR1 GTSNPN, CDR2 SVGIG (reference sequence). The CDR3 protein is CAWMSGISVTEAFF. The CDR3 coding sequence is TGTGCCTGGATGTCTGGTATTAGCGTCACTGAAGCTTTCTTT.

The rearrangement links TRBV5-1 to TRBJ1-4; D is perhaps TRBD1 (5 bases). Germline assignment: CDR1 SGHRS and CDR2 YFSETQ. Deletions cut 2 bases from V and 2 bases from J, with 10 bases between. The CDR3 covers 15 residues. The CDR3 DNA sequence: TGCGCCAGCAGCTTTTCATCAGGGACTAATGAAAAACTGTTTTTT. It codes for CASSFSSGTNEKLFF.

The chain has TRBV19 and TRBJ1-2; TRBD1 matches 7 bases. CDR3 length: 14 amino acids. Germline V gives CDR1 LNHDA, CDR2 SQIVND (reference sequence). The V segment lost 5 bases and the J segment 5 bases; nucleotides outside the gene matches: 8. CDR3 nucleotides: TGTGCCAGTAGTCGACAGGGAGGTATTTATGGCTACACCTTC. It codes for CASSRQGGIYGYTF.

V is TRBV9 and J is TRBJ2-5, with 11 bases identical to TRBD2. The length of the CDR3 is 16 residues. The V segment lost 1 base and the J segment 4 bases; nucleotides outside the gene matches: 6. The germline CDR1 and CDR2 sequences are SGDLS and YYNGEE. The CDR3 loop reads CASSVTIGTSGETQYF. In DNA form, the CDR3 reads TGTGCCAGCAGCGTAACCATCGGGACTAGCGGAGAGACCCAGTACTTC. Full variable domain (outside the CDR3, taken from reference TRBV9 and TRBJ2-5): DSGVTQTPKHLITATGQRVTLRCSPRSGDLSVYWYQQSLDQGLQFLIQYYNGEERAKGNILERFSAQQFPDLHSELNLSSLELGDSALYFCASSVTIGTSGETQYFGPGTRLLVL.

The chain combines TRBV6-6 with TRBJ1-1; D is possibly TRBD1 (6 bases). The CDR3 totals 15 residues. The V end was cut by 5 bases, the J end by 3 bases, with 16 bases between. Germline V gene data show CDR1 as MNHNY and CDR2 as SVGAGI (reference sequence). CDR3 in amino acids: CASSHNTGSDTEAFF. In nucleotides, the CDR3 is TGTGCCAGCAGTCACAACACAGGGTCTGACACTGAAGCTTTCTTT.

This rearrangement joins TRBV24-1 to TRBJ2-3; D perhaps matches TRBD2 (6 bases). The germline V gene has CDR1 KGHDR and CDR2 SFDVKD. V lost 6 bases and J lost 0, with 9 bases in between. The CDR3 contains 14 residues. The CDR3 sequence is CATSPRESTDTQYF. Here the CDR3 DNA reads TGTGCCACCAGTCCACGGGAGAGCACAGATACGCAGTATTTT.

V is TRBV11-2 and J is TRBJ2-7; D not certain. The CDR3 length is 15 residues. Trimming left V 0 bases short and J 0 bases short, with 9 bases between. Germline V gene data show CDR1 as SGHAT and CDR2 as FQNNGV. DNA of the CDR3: TGTGCCAGCAGCTTAGACAACAACTACTCCTACGAGCAGTACTTC. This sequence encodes CASSLDNNYSYEQYF.

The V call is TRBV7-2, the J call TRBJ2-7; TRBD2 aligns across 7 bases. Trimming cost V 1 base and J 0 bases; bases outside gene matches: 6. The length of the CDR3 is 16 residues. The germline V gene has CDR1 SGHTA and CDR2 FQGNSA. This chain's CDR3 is CASSLGEGVHSYEQYF. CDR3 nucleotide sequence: TGTGCCAGCAGCTTAGGGGAGGGAGTGCACTCCTACGAGCAGTACTTC.

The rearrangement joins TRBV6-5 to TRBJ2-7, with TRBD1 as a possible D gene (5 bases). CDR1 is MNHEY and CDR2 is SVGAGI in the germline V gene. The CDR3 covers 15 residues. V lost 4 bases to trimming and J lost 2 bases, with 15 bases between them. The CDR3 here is CASSLLRGQAYEQYF. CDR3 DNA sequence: TGTGCCAGCAGTTTGCTTAGGGGCCAGGCCTACGAGCAGTACTTC.

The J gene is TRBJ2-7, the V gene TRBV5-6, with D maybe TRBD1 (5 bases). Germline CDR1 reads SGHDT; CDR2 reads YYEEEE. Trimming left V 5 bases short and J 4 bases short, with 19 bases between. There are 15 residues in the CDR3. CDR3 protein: CASSLRQGRIYEQYF. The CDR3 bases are TGTGCCAGCAGTCTGAGGCAGGGTAGGATTTACGAGCAGTACTTC.

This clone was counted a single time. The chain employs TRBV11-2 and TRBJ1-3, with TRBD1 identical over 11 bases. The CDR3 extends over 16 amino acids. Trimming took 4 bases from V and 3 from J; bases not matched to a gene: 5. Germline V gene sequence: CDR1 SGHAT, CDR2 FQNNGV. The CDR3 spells CASSSRGTGGGNTIYF. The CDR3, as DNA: TGTGCCAGCAGCTCTAGAGGGACAGGGGGTGGAAACACCATATATTTT.

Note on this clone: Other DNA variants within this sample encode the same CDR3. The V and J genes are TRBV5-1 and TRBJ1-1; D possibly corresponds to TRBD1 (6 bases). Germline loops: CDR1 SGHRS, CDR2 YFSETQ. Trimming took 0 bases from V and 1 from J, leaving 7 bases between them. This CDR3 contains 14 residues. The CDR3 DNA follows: TGCGCCAGCAGCTTGGAGGGACAGAACACTGAAGCTTTCTTT. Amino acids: CASSLEGQNTEAFF.

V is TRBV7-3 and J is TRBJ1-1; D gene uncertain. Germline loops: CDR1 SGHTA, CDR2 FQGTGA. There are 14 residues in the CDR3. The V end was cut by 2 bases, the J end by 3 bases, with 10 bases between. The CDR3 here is CASSLEGGYTEAFF. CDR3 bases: TGTGCCAGCAGCTTAGAGGGTGGTTACACTGAAGCTTTCTTT. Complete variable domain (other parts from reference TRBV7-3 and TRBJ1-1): GAGVSQTPSNKVTEKGKYVELRCDPISGHTALYWYRQSLGQGPEFLIYFQGTGAADDSGLPNDRFFAVRPEGSVSTLKIQRTERGDSAVYLCASSLEGGYTEAFFGQGTRLTVV.

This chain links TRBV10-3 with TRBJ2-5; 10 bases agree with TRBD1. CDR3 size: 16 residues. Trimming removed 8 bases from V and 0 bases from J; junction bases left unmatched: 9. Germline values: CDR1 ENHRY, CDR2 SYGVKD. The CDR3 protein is CAIGETGGTNQETQYF. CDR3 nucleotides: TGTGCCATCGGAGAGACAGGGGGCACTAACCAAGAGACCCAGTACTTC.

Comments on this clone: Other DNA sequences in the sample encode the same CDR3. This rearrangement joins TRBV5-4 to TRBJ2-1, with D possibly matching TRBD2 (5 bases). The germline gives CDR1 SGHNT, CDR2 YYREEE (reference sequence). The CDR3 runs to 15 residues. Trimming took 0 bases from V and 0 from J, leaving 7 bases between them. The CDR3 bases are TGTGCCAGCAGCTTGGGTGGGAGCTCCTACAATGAGCAGTTCTTC. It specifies CASSLGGSSYNEQFF.

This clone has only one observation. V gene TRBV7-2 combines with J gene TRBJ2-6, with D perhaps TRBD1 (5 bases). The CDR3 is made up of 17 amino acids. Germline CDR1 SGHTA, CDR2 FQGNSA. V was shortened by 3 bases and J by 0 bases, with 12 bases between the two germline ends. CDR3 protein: CASSFQGLYSGANVLTF. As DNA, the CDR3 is TGTGCCAGCAGCTTTCAGGGTCTTTACTCTGGGGCCAACGTCCTGACTTTC. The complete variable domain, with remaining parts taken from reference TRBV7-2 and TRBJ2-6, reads GAGVSQSPSNKVTEKGKDVELRCDPISGHTALYWYRQSLGQGLEFLIYFQGNSAPDKSGLPSDRFSAERTGGSVSTLTIQRTQQEDSAVYLCASSFQGLYSGANVLTFGAGSRLTVL.

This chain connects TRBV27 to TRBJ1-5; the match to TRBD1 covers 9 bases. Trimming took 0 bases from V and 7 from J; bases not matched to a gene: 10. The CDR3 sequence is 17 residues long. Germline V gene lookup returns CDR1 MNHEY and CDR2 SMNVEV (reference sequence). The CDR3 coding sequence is TGTGCCAGCAGTTTATCTTCCCGGGACAGGGTAGGCCAGCCCCAGCATTTT. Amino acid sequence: CASSLSSRDRVGQPQHF.

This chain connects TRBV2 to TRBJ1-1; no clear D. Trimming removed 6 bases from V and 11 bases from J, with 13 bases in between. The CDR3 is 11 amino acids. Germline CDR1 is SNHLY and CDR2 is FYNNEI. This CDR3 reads CASRYAERAFF. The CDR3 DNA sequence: TGTGCCAGCAGGTACGCCGAGCGCGCTTTCTTT.

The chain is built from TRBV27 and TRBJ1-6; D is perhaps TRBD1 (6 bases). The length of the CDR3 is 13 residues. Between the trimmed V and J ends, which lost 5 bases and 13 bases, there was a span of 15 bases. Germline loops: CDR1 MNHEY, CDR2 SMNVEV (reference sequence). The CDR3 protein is CASSQDRVSPLHF. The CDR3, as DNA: TGTGCCAGCAGTCAGGACAGAGTAAGTCCCCTCCACTTT.

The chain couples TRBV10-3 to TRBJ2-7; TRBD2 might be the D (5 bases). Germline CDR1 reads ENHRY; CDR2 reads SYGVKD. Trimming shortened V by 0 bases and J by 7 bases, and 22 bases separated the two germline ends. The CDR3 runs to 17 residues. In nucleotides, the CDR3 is TGTGCCATCAGTGAGTCCCCAAGAGTGGCGGGTGCTGGAGAGCAGTACTTC. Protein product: CAISESPRVAGAGEQYF.

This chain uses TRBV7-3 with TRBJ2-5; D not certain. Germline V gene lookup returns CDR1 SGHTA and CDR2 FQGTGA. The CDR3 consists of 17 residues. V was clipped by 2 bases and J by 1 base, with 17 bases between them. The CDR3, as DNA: TGTGCCAGCAGCTTAGTCGGGTCAGCCGAGCGCCAAGAGACCCAGTACTTC. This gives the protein CASSLVGSAERQETQYF.

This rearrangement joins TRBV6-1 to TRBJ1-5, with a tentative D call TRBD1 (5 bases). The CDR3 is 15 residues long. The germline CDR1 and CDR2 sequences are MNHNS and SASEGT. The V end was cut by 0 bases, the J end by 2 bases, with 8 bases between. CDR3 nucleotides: TGTGCCAGCAGTGAAGCGACAGAAGGCAATCAGCCCCAGCATTTT. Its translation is CASSEATEGNQPQHF.

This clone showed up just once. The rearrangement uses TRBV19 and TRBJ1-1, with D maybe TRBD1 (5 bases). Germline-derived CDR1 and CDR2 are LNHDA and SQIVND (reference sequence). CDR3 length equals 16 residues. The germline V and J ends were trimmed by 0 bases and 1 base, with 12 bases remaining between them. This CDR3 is CASSIDGGGSNTEAFF. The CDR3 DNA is TGTGCCAGTAGTATAGACGGGGGAGGTTCGAACACTGAAGCTTTCTTT.

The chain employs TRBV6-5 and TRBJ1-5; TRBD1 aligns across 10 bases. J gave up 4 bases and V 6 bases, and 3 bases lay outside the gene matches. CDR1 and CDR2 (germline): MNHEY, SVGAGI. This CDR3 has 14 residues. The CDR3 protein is CASSGTGVNQPQHF. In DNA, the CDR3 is TGTGCCAGCAGCGGGACAGGGGTAAATCAGCCCCAGCATTTT.

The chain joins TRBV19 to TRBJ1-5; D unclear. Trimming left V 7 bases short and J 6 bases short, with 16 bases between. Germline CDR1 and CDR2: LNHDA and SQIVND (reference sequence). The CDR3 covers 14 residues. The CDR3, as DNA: TGTGCCAGTACCTCACGGGGAGAAGGTCAGCCCCAGCATTTT. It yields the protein CASTSRGEGQPQHF.

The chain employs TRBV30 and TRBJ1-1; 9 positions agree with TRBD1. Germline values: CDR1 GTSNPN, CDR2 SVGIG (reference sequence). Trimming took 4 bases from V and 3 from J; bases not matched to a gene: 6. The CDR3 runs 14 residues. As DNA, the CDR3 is TGTGCCTGGACCCTGACAGGGGGGGACACTGAAGCTTTCTTT. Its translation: CAWTLTGGDTEAFF.

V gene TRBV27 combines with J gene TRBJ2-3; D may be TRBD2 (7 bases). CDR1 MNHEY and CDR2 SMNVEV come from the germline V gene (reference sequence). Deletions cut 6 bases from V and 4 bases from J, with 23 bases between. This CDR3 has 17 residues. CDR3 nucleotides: TGTGCCAGCAGCCCCCCCCGGGGGGCGGGAGTCCCAGATACGCAGTATTTT. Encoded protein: CASSPPRGAGVPDTQYF.

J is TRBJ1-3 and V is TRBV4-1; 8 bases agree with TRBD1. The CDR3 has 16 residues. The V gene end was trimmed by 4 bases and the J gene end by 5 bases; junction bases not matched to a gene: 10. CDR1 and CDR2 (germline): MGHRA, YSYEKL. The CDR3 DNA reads TGCGCCAGCAGCCTTGGAGGGCAGGGGGCACGAAACACCATATATTTT. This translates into CASSLGGQGARNTIYF.